Each of the 13 T cell receptor beta chains below was sequenced from the same sample in a study of blood T cells in healthy people across ages (dated by TCRdb to between 2015 and 2017). To prepare the library, 5' RACE was applied. The instrument was an Illumina HiSeq 2500. A second 7 to 11 cycle PCR used a sample-barcoded 5' primer and a J-beta primer mix. Using fastp trimming at Q25 and MiXCR clonotype assembly, TCRdb reanalyzed the public sequencing data and kept in-frame beta chains. Rows with a matching CDR3 protein are joined into one entry that keeps the most common DNA and genes. The sample table holds roughly 1,800,000 distinct CDR3 sequences, of which around half were seen once. Roughly 2.1% of the sample comes from the top ten. Sample: blood. These receptors all come from a woman aged 40 to 55 in good health.

This chain links TRBV7-9 with TRBJ2-7, with D possibly called TRBD1 or TRBD2 (5 bases each). CDR3 length: 16 amino acids. V was cut by 1 base and J by 2 bases, with 15 bases left in between. From germline, CDR1 is SEHNR and CDR2 FQNEAQ (reference sequence). In nucleotides, the CDR3 is TGTGCCAGCAGCTTAGGGGACGGGGATGGGACCTACGAGCAGTACTTC. Protein: CASSLGDGDGTYEQYF.

The chain links TRBV4-3 to TRBJ2-1; D is unclear. Germline values: CDR1 LGHNA, CDR2 YSLEER. There are 15 residues in the CDR3. The V end was cut by 0 bases, the J end by 7 bases, with 13 bases between. The CDR3 here is CASSQDRLRVNEQFF. CDR3 in DNA: TGCGCCAGCAGCCAAGATCGGCTTCGGGTAAATGAGCAGTTCTTC.

Points on this clonotype: An end of the junction differs from the germline gene, which may be a read error. The chain is built from TRBV7-9 and TRBJ1-6; no clear D. Germline CDR1 SEHNR, CDR2 FQNEAQ (reference sequence). This CDR3 spans 17 amino acids. The CDR3 DNA follows: TGTGCTAGCAGCTTAGACCTAAGGACGGGGAGTAACTCACCCCTCCACTTT. It specifies CASSLDLRTGSNSPLHF.

This clonotype has a handful of counts. The chain is built from TRBV5-1 and TRBJ2-5, with 10 bases identical to TRBD1. The V gene end was trimmed by 0 bases and the J gene end by 4 bases; junction bases not matched to a gene: 6. From germline, CDR1 is SGHRS and CDR2 YFSETQ. The CDR3 length is 16 residues. The chain's CDR3 is CASSLETGGFGETQYF. The CDR3 nucleotides are TGCGCCAGCAGCTTGGAGACAGGGGGCTTTGGAGAGACCCAGTACTTC.

This clonotype was counted ten times or more. The chain links TRBV7-3 to TRBJ2-5, with 8 bases that match TRBD1. Germline V lookup: CDR1 SGHTA, CDR2 FQGTGA. After removal of 5 bases from V and 1 base from J, the junction contained 3 bases not matched to a gene. The CDR3 covers 14 residues. CDR3 coding DNA: TGTGCCAGCAGCCAGGGGGCCAGCCAAGAGACCCAGTACTTC. Its protein is CASSQGASQETQYF.

The chain employs TRBV5-1 and TRBJ1-2; the match to TRBD1 covers 9 bases. Unmatched junction bases numbered 21, after V lost 3 bases and J lost 0 bases. Germline assignment: CDR1 SGHRS and CDR2 YFSETQ. The CDR3 totals 21 residues. This CDR3 is CASSYKRTGAAGPKANYGYTF. The CDR3 nucleotides are TGCGCCAGCAGCTACAAAAGGACAGGGGCCGCGGGCCCCAAAGCTAACTATGGCTACACCTTC.

The chain couples TRBV5-1 to TRBJ2-5; 7 bases match TRBD2. Looked up from germline, CDR1 is SGHRS and CDR2 is YFSETQ. With V trimmed by 4 bases and J by 5 bases, 8 bases remained unmatched. This CDR3 has 14 amino acids. CDR3 nucleotide sequence: TGCGCCAGCAGCCCCCGTGAGGGAGGGGAGACCCAGTACTTC. Translated: CASSPREGGETQYF.

This clonotype was counted a single time. The chain employs TRBV6-1 and TRBJ2-1; 16 bases line up with TRBD2. V shed 6 bases, J shed 7 bases, and the junction held 9 bases outside the gene matches. This CDR3 comprises 17 residues. Germline V gene lookup returns CDR1 MNHNS and CDR2 SASEGT. Here the CDR3 DNA reads TGTGCCAGCAGCAAACCGGGACTAGCGGGGGGGCCGAATGAGCAGTTCTTC. Translating gives CASSKPGLAGGPNEQFF.

The CDR3 region has the DNA TGCAGTGCTAGGCTCGGGGCCAACGTCCTGACTTTC. Amino acid sequence: CSARLGANVLTF. The chain carries TRBV20-1 and TRBJ2-6; no reliable D call. V gave up 3 bases and J gave up 4 bases, with 4 bases separating them. The germline gives CDR1 DFQATT, CDR2 SNEGSKA (reference sequence). The CDR3 runs 12 residues.

This clonotype was seen just once. The chain is built from TRBV10-3 and TRBJ1-4; D is undetermined. In germline, CDR1 is ENHRY, CDR2 SYGVKD. The CDR3 covers 15 residues. V gave up 2 bases and J gave up 7 bases, with 14 bases separating them. This CDR3 is CAISEPGDSGEKLFF. As DNA, the CDR3 is TGTGCCATCAGTGAGCCCGGGGATTCGGGTGAAAAACTGTTTTTT.

A few counts support this clonotype. The chain carries TRBV20-1 and TRBJ2-1; TRBD1 is a possible D gene (6 bases). Looked up from germline, CDR1 is DFQATT and CDR2 is SNEGSKA (reference sequence). The CDR3 loop spans 12 amino acids. V shed 3 bases and J shed 14 bases, with 17 bases lying between them. For the CDR3, the DNA is TGCAGTGCTAGTGACAGGACGGACTCGGAGTTCTTC. Its protein is CSASDRTDSEFF.

There are a few counts of this clonotype. The chain joins TRBV27 to TRBJ2-1, with 7 bases matching TRBD2. The trim removed 8 bases at V and 6 bases at J, leaving 4 bases unmatched. CDR3 size: 12 residues. CDR1 is MNHEY, CDR2 SMNVEV, per germline (reference sequence). CDR3 protein: CASGGGSNEQFF. CDR3 sequence (DNA): TGTGCCAGCGGGGGGGGATCCAATGAGCAGTTCTTC.

The chain employs TRBV6-1 and TRBJ2-1, with D unresolved. The CDR3 length is 12 residues. Trimming took 4 bases from V and 8 from J, leaving 9 bases between them. CDR1 MNHNS and CDR2 SASEGT come from the germline V gene. CDR3 region: CASSARRDEQFF. CDR3 DNA: TGTGCCAGCAGTGCCCGTAGGGATGAGCAGTTCTTC.